The next 29 T cell receptor beta chains were all read from a single sample in a study of cytomegalovirus exposure and HLA in healthy donors. This table comes from immunoSEQ multiplex PCR, and its TCRdb copy is limited to in-frame clones, with some not included. The sample carries around 150,000 clones, 80% to 85% recorded once. Specimen: PBMCs. The source of these receptors is a man aged 30 to 39 in good health and CMV-seropositive.

The chain uses TRBV28 and TRBJ2-7, with D perhaps TRBD2 (5 bases). V was cut by 7 bases and J by 0 bases, with 13 bases left in between. CDR1 is MDHEN and CDR2 is SYDVKM in the germline V gene. CDR3 size: 14 residues. The CDR3: CASKSGGSSYEQYF. CDR3 nucleotides: TGTGCCAGCAAATCTGGCGGGTCCTCCTACGAGCAGTACTTC.

The chain carries TRBV16 and TRBJ2-7, with D possibly TRBD1 on 5 matching bases. Germline loops: CDR1 KGHSY, CDR2 FQNENV. The CDR3 is 15 residues long. V dropped 0 bases and J dropped 3 bases, with 12 bases sitting between them. Written as DNA, the CDR3 is TGTGCCAGCAGCCAATCGATTGGTAGGGGCTACGAGCAGTACTTC. It yields the protein CASSQSIGRGYEQYF. Based on the CDR3 plus reference TRBV16 and TRBJ2-7, the full variable domain is GEEVAQTPKHLVRGEGQKAKLYCAPIKGHSYVFWYQQVLKNEFKFLISFQNENVFDETGMPKERFSAKCLPNSPCSLEIQATKLEDSAVYFCASSQSIGRGYEQYFGPGTRLTVT.

This clone has more than one count but fewer than ten. The V call is TRBV28, the J call TRBJ2-7; 10 positions match TRBD1. The CDR3 length is 14 residues. J gave up 9 bases and V 6 bases, and 11 bases lay outside the gene matches. The germline gives CDR1 MDHEN, CDR2 SYDVKM. The CDR3 protein is CASSSGQGLDGQYF. In nucleotides, the CDR3 is TGTGCCAGCAGCTCGGGACAGGGGCTCGATGGGCAGTACTTC.

This chain connects TRBV6-5 to TRBJ2-5, with D possibly TRBD2 on 5 matching bases. The CDR3 covers 14 residues. Germline-derived CDR1 and CDR2 are MNHEY and SVGAGI. V was pared by 2 bases and J by 1 base, with 8 bases between. The CDR3 DNA reads as TGTGCCAGCAGTTACGGAGCGGCCCAAGAGACCCAGTACTTC. Residues: CASSYGAAQETQYF.

The chain has TRBV19 and TRBJ1-2; no firm D call. Germline CDR1 is LNHDA and CDR2 is SQIVND (reference sequence). The length of the CDR3 is 15 residues. V lost 7 bases, J lost 4 bases, and 19 bases lay in between. In DNA form, the CDR3 reads TGTGCCAGTAAGAAATGGGAGGAGACGGCCTATGGCTACACCTTC. This sequence encodes CASKKWEETAYGYTF.

This chain links TRBV1 with TRBJ2-2; no DNA check was done on the table's D call, TRBD2. TRBV1 is designated a pseudogene. The CDR3 runs 18 residues. CDR3 loop: CTSSRPAGWRELSGELFF. DNA of the CDR3: TGCACCAGCAGCCGACCTGCTGGTTGGAGGGAACTATCCGGGGAGCTGTTTTTT.

The gene calls are TRBV27 and TRBJ2-2, with TRBD1 matching over 9 bases. CDR1 is MNHEY, CDR2 SMNVEV, per germline (reference sequence). The V and J ends lost 8 bases and 3 bases, in that order; junction bases with no gene match: 10. This CDR3 comprises 16 residues. The CDR3: CASGSRDRVDTGELFF. CDR3 sequence (DNA): TGTGCCAGCGGCTCCCGGGACAGGGTTGACACCGGGGAGCTGTTTTTT.

The chain employs TRBV18 and TRBJ1-1; D is ambiguous. The CDR3 consists of 14 residues. Germline-derived CDR1 and CDR2 are KGHSH and LQKENI. V gave up 3 bases and J gave up 2 bases, with 10 bases separating them. CDR3 bases: TGTGCCAGCTCACCCCTACAGCAAAACACTGAAGCTTTCTTT. This codes for CASSPLQQNTEAFF.

This chain joins TRBV7-9 and TRBJ2-7; D might be TRBD1 (5 bases). CDR3 length: 12 amino acids. Germline V gene lookup returns CDR1 SEHNR and CDR2 FQNEAQ (reference sequence). Trimming left V 11 bases short and J 2 bases short, with 13 bases between. The CDR3 spells CASGTGPYEQYF. The CDR3 DNA reads as TGTGCCTCAGGAACAGGACCCTACGAGCAGTACTTC.

This chain uses TRBV29-1 with TRBJ2-7; TRBD2 agrees at 7 bases. The CDR3 consists of 13 residues. Germline CDR1 SQVTM, CDR2 ANQGSEA. The V segment lost 1 base and the J segment 4 bases; nucleotides outside the gene matches: 4. The CDR3 loop reads CSVEGGSRYEQYF. The CDR3, as DNA: TGCAGCGTTGAAGGCGGGAGTCGGTACGAGCAGTACTTC.

The V and J genes are TRBV6-5 and TRBJ1-3, with D uncertain. CDR1 is MNHEY, CDR2 SVGAGI, per germline. With 0 bases removed from V and 0 bases from J, the gap between germline ends came to 6 bases. CDR3 length equals 15 residues. CDR3 coding DNA: TGTGCCAGCAGTTACTCGACGGGCTCTGGAAACACCATATATTTT. Residues: CASSYSTGSGNTIYF.

This chain uses TRBV6-5 with TRBJ1-2; D is unclear. From germline, CDR1 is MNHEY and CDR2 SVGAGI. V shed 6 bases and J shed 7 bases, with 9 bases lying between them. The CDR3 has 11 amino acids. The CDR3 DNA sequence: TGTGCCAGCAGCCCCGGTAGTGGCTACACCTTC. Protein sequence: CASSPGSGYTF.

This clone was observed a few times. V is TRBV6-4 and J is TRBJ2-1; D call uncertain. V lost 3 bases to trimming and J lost 4 bases, with 13 bases between them. This CDR3 comprises 15 residues. Germline-derived CDR1 and CDR2 are MRHNA and SNTAGT. The CDR3 nucleotides are TGTGCCAGCAGTGAATCATCATCCCCATACAATGAGCAGTTCTTC. This sequence encodes CASSESSSPYNEQFF.

V usage is TRBV5-1 and J usage is TRBJ1-2; D gene unclear. V was pared by 4 bases and J by 4 bases, with 14 bases between. Germline V gene lookup returns CDR1 SGHRS and CDR2 YFSETQ. CDR3 length equals 14 residues. CDR3 region: CASSPDGESYGYTF. CDR3 bases: TGCGCCAGCAGCCCCGACGGGGAAAGCTATGGCTACACCTTC.

V usage is TRBV6-5 and J usage is TRBJ2-1, with D uncertain. V was clipped by 6 bases and J by 8 bases, with 11 bases between them. The CDR3 contains 12 residues. CDR1 is MNHEY, CDR2 SVGAGI, per germline. DNA of the CDR3: TGTGCCAGCAGGGTACCGGTCGATGAGCAGTTCTTC. It is translated as CASRVPVDEQFF.

The chain links TRBV7-2 to TRBJ2-7; no reliable D call. There are 14 residues in the CDR3. The germline CDR1 and CDR2 sequences are SGHTA and FQGNSA. V lost 0 bases and J lost 4, with 10 bases in between. CDR3 DNA sequence: TGTGCCAGCAGCTTAGCTTTAGCCAGTTACGAGCAGTACTTC. It encodes CASSLALASYEQYF.

V and J are TRBV7-9 and TRBJ2-7, with D unclear. The CDR3 consists of 14 residues. V was clipped by 5 bases and J by 2 bases, with 13 bases between them. CDR1 SEHNR and CDR2 FQNEAQ come from the germline V gene (reference sequence). The CDR3 region has the DNA TGTGCCAGCAGCCCCCGTGTAAATACCTACGAGCAGTACTTC. Amino acid sequence: CASSPRVNTYEQYF.

The chain employs TRBV29-1 and TRBJ2-5, with TRBD2 matching over 10 bases. The CDR3 length is 14 residues. V lost 4 bases to trimming and J lost 4 bases; unmatched junction nucleotides: 6. Germline values: CDR1 SQVTM, CDR2 ANQGSEA. This chain's CDR3 is CSVVGLAGVETQYF. In DNA, the CDR3 is TGCAGCGTTGTTGGTCTAGCGGGAGTAGAGACCCAGTACTTC.

The chain has TRBV10-2 and TRBJ2-4, with TRBD2 matching over 12 bases. CDR1 and CDR2 from the germline V gene are WSHSY and SAAADI. The CDR3 has 14 residues. Trimming took 6 bases from V and 6 from J; bases not matched to a gene: 3. CDR3: CASSPTSGGNIQYF. As DNA, the CDR3 is TGCGCCAGCAGCCCGACTAGCGGGGGAAACATTCAGTACTTC.

In this sample, this clone turned up once. V gene TRBV30 combines with J gene TRBJ1-5, with a tentative D call TRBD1 (5 bases). CDR3 length: 15 amino acids. Germline V lookup: CDR1 GTSNPN, CDR2 SVGIG (reference sequence). V lost 0 bases and J lost 2, with 11 bases in between. CDR3 in DNA: TGTGCCTGGAGTGTACCCGACAGTCGCAATCAGCCCCAGCATTTT. This codes for CAWSVPDSRNQPQHF.

CDR3 loop: CASRTRGEQFF. CDR3 nucleotide sequence: TGTGCCAGCAGGACTCGGGGGGAGCAGTTCTTC. The chain employs TRBV27 and TRBJ2-1, with D possibly matching TRBD2 (6 bases). V shed 6 bases and J shed 10 bases, with 10 bases lying between them. The CDR3 has 11 residues. The germline V gene encodes CDR1 MNHEY and CDR2 SMNVEV (reference sequence).

Note on this clone: Other nucleotide sequences from this sample produce the same CDR3. This chain links TRBV28 with TRBJ2-3; D is unresolved. Between the trimmed V and J ends, which lost 3 bases and 6 bases, there was a span of 4 bases. This CDR3 has 11 residues. Germline lookup yields CDR1 MDHEN and CDR2 SYDVKM. The CDR3 DNA follows: TGTGCCAGCAGTTTGCGTGATACGCAGTATTTT. The encoded protein is CASSLRDTQYF.

This chain links TRBV9 with TRBJ2-3; 7 bases agree with TRBD2. Germline CDR1 and CDR2: SGDLS and YYNGEE. CDR3 size: 15 residues. The V segment lost 0 bases and the J segment 2 bases; nucleotides outside the gene matches: 3. The CDR3 DNA sequence: TGTGCCAGCAGCGTAGCGGGAGGACTCACAGATACGCAGTATTTT. As protein: CASSVAGGLTDTQYF.

CDR3 residues: CASKGGRAEDTQYF. Written as DNA, the CDR3 is TGCGCCAGCAAGGGCGGGAGGGCCGAAGATACGCAGTATTTT. The V call is TRBV4-1, the J call TRBJ2-3, with TRBD2 matching 9 bases. Trimming took 7 bases from V and 5 from J; bases not matched to a gene: 7. This CDR3 comprises 14 residues. Germline lookup yields CDR1 MGHRA and CDR2 YSYEKL.

This clone occurred a few times. The rearrangement joins TRBV6-1 to TRBJ2-3; 8 bases line up with TRBD2. J was trimmed by 5 bases and V by 2 bases; bases with no gene match: 12. This CDR3 contains 17 residues. In germline, CDR1 is MNHNS, CDR2 SASEGT. CDR3 nucleotides: TGTGCCAGCAGTGAACAGAACGGGGGGGCCGGGAGAGATACGCAGTATTTT. Its translation: CASSEQNGGAGRDTQYF.

V gene TRBV5-1 combines with J gene TRBJ2-7, with 11 bases matching TRBD1. The CDR3 spans 15 residues. With 1 base clipped from V and 7 bases from J, the junction kept 7 bases outside the gene matches. Germline values: CDR1 SGHRS, CDR2 YFSETQ. The CDR3, as DNA: TGCGCCAGCAGCTTGAAAGGACAGGGGGCAGGGGAGCAGTACTTC. Translated: CASSLKGQGAGEQYF.

At least ten counts were recorded for this clone. The genes are TRBV28 and TRBJ1-2; 7 bases map to TRBD1. The V gene end was trimmed by 6 bases and the J gene end by 7 bases; junction bases not matched to a gene: 8. This CDR3 spans 13 amino acids. The germline gives CDR1 MDHEN, CDR2 SYDVKM. In DNA, the CDR3 is TGTGCCAGCAGCTTACAGGGGATCGCTGGCTACACCTTC. Residues: CASSLQGIAGYTF.

Here the CDR3 DNA reads TGTGCCATCAGTGATACAGGGATACGCAATCAGCCCCAGCATTTT. Protein product: CAISDTGIRNQPQHF. The chain couples TRBV10-3 to TRBJ1-5; D perhaps matches TRBD1 (6 bases). The germline V gene has CDR1 ENHRY and CDR2 SYGVKD. The CDR3 contains 15 residues. Trimming shortened V by 3 bases and J by 2 bases, and 11 bases separated the two germline ends.

V usage is TRBV27 and J usage is TRBJ1-6; TRBD1 might be the D (6 bases). Germline V gene sequence: CDR1 MNHEY, CDR2 SMNVEV (reference sequence). CDR3 length: 16 amino acids. V was shortened by 5 bases and J by 7 bases, with 18 bases between the two germline ends. The DNA for the CDR3 is TGTGCCAGCAGTCCCCGGGGCAGGGGAACAAATTCACCCCTCCACTTT. It translates to CASSPRGRGTNSPLHF.